Detailed here is one T cell receptor beta chain. As yet, its antigen is unknown. For the second PCR, which ran for 7 to 11 cycles, a sample-barcoded 5' primer and a J-beta primer mix were used. TCRdb ran MiXCR on the 5' RACE reads and lists one entry per CDR3 protein. The sample lists roughly 900,000 distinct CDR3 sequences; about 44% were seen once. The data belong to a study of blood T cells in healthy people across ages. General study findings and limits: Calculation of diversity from one million T cells yielded estimates considered to be underestimates. Long-lived donors had more naive CD4+ cells and higher diversity than aged donors.

CDR3 length: 16 residues. The V end lost 0 bases, the J end lost 4 bases, and 17 bases lay between the germline ends. In germline, CDR1 is DFQATT, CDR2 SNEGSKA (reference sequence). This sequence joins TRBV20-1 and TRBJ2-3; D may match TRBD1 or TRBD2 (5 bases each). This receptor was obtained from a man aged 25 to 45 in good health. The sample taken for sequencing was blood. This chain's CDR3 is CSARDLRGSPADTQYF. CDR3 bases: TGCAGTGCTAGAGATCTGAGGGGTTCCCCCGCAGATACGCAGTATTTT.